This passage covers 15 T cell receptor beta chains from one sample sequenced in a study of cytomegalovirus exposure and HLA in healthy donors. Primers included in the PCR were 60 Vbeta and 13 Jbeta primers. Sequencing used immunoSEQ multiplex PCR; TCRdb keeps in-frame clones, though not all of them. Of some 89,000 clones listed, roughly 79% were seen once; the top ten hold 1.5% to 2%. Sequencing was done on a sample of PBMCs. Every receptor here comes from a woman in her 30s in good health and CMV-seronegative.

V and J are TRBV2 and TRBJ1-5; TRBD1 agrees at 10 bases. CDR3 length: 16 residues. The trim removed 5 bases at V and 3 bases at J, leaving 7 bases unmatched. Germline assignment: CDR1 SNHLY and CDR2 FYNNEI. The CDR3 coding sequence is TGTGCCAGCAGTCAAGGACAGGGGGGTCTCAATCAGCCCCAGCATTTT. Residues: CASSQGQGGLNQPQHF.

The chain recombines TRBV7-2 with TRBJ2-1; 8 bases fit TRBD2. This CDR3 has 15 amino acids. CDR1 and CDR2 from the germline V gene are SGHTA and FQGNSA. The ends lost 4 bases at V and 1 base at J; junction bases unmatched: 3. CDR3 bases: TGTGCCAGCAGCTCACTAGCGGCGTCCTACAATGAGCAGTTCTTC. It is translated as CASSSLAASYNEQFF.

This clone was recorded a few times. The V and J genes are TRBV21-1 and TRBJ2-7; the D call TRBD1 from the table was never checked on the DNA. TRBV21-1 is an annotated pseudogene. The CDR3 sequence is 15 residues long. The CDR3 DNA sequence: TGTGCCAGCATCACGGGCGGACAGAAAAACTACGAGCAGTACTTC. This encodes CASITGGQKNYEQYF.

In the case of this clone: At one end the junction does not follow the germline gene, possibly because of a read error. The chain employs TRBV7-7 and TRBJ2-7; a possible D gene is TRBD1 (5 bases). Germline-derived CDR1 and CDR2 are SSHAT and FNYEAQ (reference sequence). CDR3 size: 14 residues. This CDR3 is CASSSDSSSYEQYF. DNA of the CDR3: TGTGCTAGCAGCTCCGACAGTTCCTCCTACGAGCAGTACTTC.

This clone occurred a few times. The chain recombines TRBV9 with TRBJ2-1, with TRBD2 identical over 10 bases. This CDR3 has 15 amino acids. The V gene end was trimmed by 3 bases and the J gene end by 2 bases; junction bases not matched to a gene: 2. Germline CDR1 and CDR2: SGDLS and YYNGEE. The CDR3 loop reads CASSETSGTYNEQFF. As DNA, the CDR3 is TGTGCCAGCAGCGAAACTAGCGGGACCTACAATGAGCAGTTCTTC. The whole variable domain, filled in from reference TRBV9 and TRBJ2-1, reads DSGVTQTPKHLITATGQRVTLRCSPRSGDLSVYWYQQSLDQGLQFLIQYYNGEERAKGNILERFSAQQFPDLHSELNLSSLELGDSALYFCASSETSGTYNEQFFGPGTRLTVL.

The table lists this clone with a count of one. The J gene is TRBJ2-3, the V gene TRBV29-1; D possibly corresponds to TRBD1 (5 bases). Per germline, CDR1 SQVTM and CDR2 ANQGSEA. V was trimmed by 4 bases and J by 10 bases, leaving 27 bases between them. The CDR3 consists of 16 residues. The CDR3 nucleotides are TGCAGCGTTGGCAAGACAGCATCCACCCAAGAGAATGCGCAGTATTTT. It encodes CSVGKTASTQENAQYF.

The V and J genes are TRBV2 and TRBJ2-5, with 7 positions matching TRBD2. The J call may be in error: the DNA end matches TRBJ2-7 better. Per the germline V gene, CDR1 is SNHLY and CDR2 is FYNNEI. This CDR3 region has 15 residues. CDR3 in amino acids: CASSLGRRGDYEQYF. CDR3 nucleotide sequence: TGTGCCAGCAGTCTAGGGAGACGGGGGGACTACGAGCAGTACTTC.

This clone was picked up one time. Compared with germline, one end of the junction differs, possibly owing to a read error. The chain employs TRBV7-9 and TRBJ2-6; the D gene is possibly TRBD1 (5 bases). The germline gives CDR1 SEHNR, CDR2 FQNEAQ (reference sequence). The CDR3 sequence is 14 residues long. Here the CDR3 reads CSSRQISGANVLTF. The CDR3, as DNA: TGTTCCAGTCGACAGATCTCTGGGGCCAACGTCCTGACTTTC.

This rearrangement joins TRBV11-3 to TRBJ2-1; TRBD2 aligns across 7 bases. Losses at the gene ends were 2 bases for V and 4 bases for J; bases not matched to a gene: 11. The CDR3 contains 17 residues. Germline assignment: CDR1 SGHNT and CDR2 YENEEA. In DNA, the CDR3 is TGTGCCAGCAGCTTATCTACCCACGGCGGGGGTTACAATGAGCAGTTCTTC. Translating gives CASSLSTHGGGYNEQFF.

This sequence joins TRBV5-5 and TRBJ2-5; D might be TRBD1 (7 bases). Germline CDR1 and CDR2: SGHKS and YYEKEE (reference sequence). This CDR3 contains 13 residues. The germline V and J ends were trimmed by 4 bases and 9 bases, with 16 bases remaining between them. The CDR3 DNA follows: TGTGCCAGCAGCATCAGACCCAGGGGGGCCCAGTACTTC. It is translated as CASSIRPRGAQYF.

The J gene is TRBJ1-4, the V gene TRBV5-4, with 8 nucleotides matching TRBD1. Trimming cost V 1 base and J 5 bases; bases outside gene matches: 4. The germline gives CDR1 SGHNT, CDR2 YYREEE (reference sequence). The CDR3 totals 15 residues. The CDR3 loop reads CASSLTGQENEKLFF. The CDR3 DNA follows: TGTGCCAGCAGCTTGACGGGACAGGAGAATGAAAAACTGTTTTTT.

The chain links TRBV7-2 to TRBJ2-3; 14 positions match TRBD2. CDR1 SGHTA and CDR2 FQGNSA come from the germline V gene. Trimming took 4 bases from V and 5 from J; bases not matched to a gene: 2. This CDR3 spans 15 amino acids. The CDR3 DNA follows: TGTGCCAGCAGCTCGGGACTAGCGGGAGTAGATACGCAGTATTTT. It specifies CASSSGLAGVDTQYF. Looking up the rest from reference TRBV7-2 and TRBJ2-3 gives the full variable domain: GAGVSQSPSNKVTEKGKDVELRCDPISGHTALYWYRQSLGQGLEFLIYFQGNSAPDKSGLPSDRFSAERTGGSVSTLTIQRTQQEDSAVYLCASSSGLAGVDTQYFGPGTRLTVL.

This rearrangement joins TRBV25-1 to TRBJ2-5; D possibly corresponds to TRBD1 (6 bases). The closer fit of TRBJ2-7 to the DNA end suggests the J call may be wrong. The length of the CDR3 is 12 residues. Looked up from germline, CDR1 is MGHDK and CDR2 is SYGVNS. The CDR3 here is CASLGQPYEQYF. CDR3 sequence (DNA): TGTGCCAGCCTTGGACAGCCCTACGAGCAGTACTTC.

This clone was counted only a few times. V gene TRBV10-3 combines with J gene TRBJ1-2, with a tentative D call TRBD1 (6 bases). Trimming shortened V by 10 bases and J by 2 bases, and 20 bases separated the two germline ends. This CDR3 is 15 amino acids long. Germline V gene lookup returns CDR1 ENHRY and CDR2 SYGVKD. This chain's CDR3 is CATSHRDTENYGYTF. CDR3 sequence (DNA): TGTGCCACCTCCCACCGGGACACCGAGAACTATGGCTACACCTTC.

The chain employs TRBV30 and TRBJ1-2; D uncertain. The germline V gene encodes CDR1 GTSNPN and CDR2 SVGIG (reference sequence). The CDR3 contains 15 residues. V lost 1 base to trimming and J lost 8 bases, with 20 bases between them. The chain's CDR3 is CAWSGKSFNWRGYTF. As DNA, the CDR3 is TGTGCCTGGAGTGGGAAAAGCTTCAATTGGAGGGGCTACACCTTC.